This T cell receptor (beta chain) was recovered during a study of blood T cell repertoires in COVID-19. The wider study: The United States, Italy and Spain were the sources of the acute and convalescent COVID-19 samples. T cells, B-cell-depleted T cells, or PBMCs provided the cDNA or gDNA that served as material.

There are a few counts of this clone. Trimming cost V 6 bases and J 3 bases; bases outside gene matches: 7. Germline CDR1 reads WSHSY; CDR2 reads SAAADI. The length of the CDR3 is 14 residues. As processed by the authors: The authors estimated nucleated cell counts from reference gene primer amplification. Produced via immunoSEQ multiplex PCR; TCRdb's table is partial and in-frame only. The D gene and trimming were derived from the DNA, and the V and J assignments and clone size from that table. The sample has approximately 94,000 clones; roughly 88% are singletons. The sequenced material came from peripheral blood. V gene TRBV10-2 combines with J gene TRBJ2-7; 8 nucleotides agree with TRBD2. This receptor was identified in a human donor in a cohort sampled during active COVID-19. The CDR3: CASRDKREFYEQYF. CDR3 bases: TGCGCCAGCAGAGATAAGCGGGAGTTCTACGAGCAGTACTTC.